The next 15 T cell receptor beta chains were all read from a single sample in a study of blood T cell repertoires in COVID-19. Profiling relied on immunoSEQ multiplex PCR, and the TCRdb table lists in-frame clones only, not all of them. The table has 270,000 or so clones, around 93% seen once. Material: PBMCs or T cells enriched from blood (not recorded which). The receptors shown here come from a man aged 40-49 years who had been exposed to COVID-19.

The rearrangement uses TRBV6-4 and TRBJ1-1; no reliable D call. Deletions cut 8 bases from V and 4 bases from J, with 17 bases between. The germline CDR1 and CDR2 sequences are MRHNA and SNTAGT. CDR3 size: 14 residues. The CDR3 is CASSVDPGVTEAFF. The CDR3 nucleotides are TGTGCCAGCTCCGTCGACCCGGGTGTCACTGAAGCTTTCTTT.

This rearrangement joins TRBV19 to TRBJ2-6; D perhaps matches TRBD1 (7 bases). Germline CDR1 reads LNHDA; CDR2 reads SQIVND (reference sequence). This CDR3 contains 19 residues. Deletions cut 2 bases from V and 0 bases from J, with 17 bases between. The DNA for the CDR3 is TGTGCCAGTAGTATACCGGGCGCAGGGGGGATCTCTGGGGCCAACGTCCTGACTTTC. This codes for CASSIPGAGGISGANVLTF. Together with reference TRBV19 and TRBJ2-6, the CDR3 gives the full variable domain: DGGITQSPKYLFRKEGQNVTLSCEQNLNHDAMYWYRQDPGQGLRLIYYSQIVNDFQKGDIAEGYSVSREKKESFPLTVTSAQKNPTAFYLCASSIPGAGGISGANVLTFGAGSRLTVL.

This clone was seen a handful of times. The rearrangement joins TRBV5-4 to TRBJ1-1, with TRBD1 matching over 8 bases. With V trimmed by 0 bases and J by 1 base, 5 bases remained unmatched. The CDR3 is made up of 16 amino acids. The germline V gene has CDR1 SGHNT and CDR2 YYREEE (reference sequence). The CDR3, as DNA: TGTGCCAGCAGCTTGGGGTCCGGACAGGGGAACACTGAAGCTTTCTTT. Its protein is CASSLGSGQGNTEAFF. Full variable domain (missing parts from reference TRBV5-4 and TRBJ1-1): ETGVTQSPTHLIKTRGQQVTLRCSSQSGHNTVSWYQQALGQGPQFIFQYYREEENGRGNFPPRFSGLQFPNYSSELNVNALELDDSALYLCASSLGSGQGNTEAFFGQGTRLTVV.

This chain connects TRBV7-2 to TRBJ2-7, with D possibly being TRBD2 (7 bases). Germline values: CDR1 SGHTA, CDR2 FQGNSA. The V end lost 5 bases, the J end lost 10 bases, and 24 bases lay between the germline ends. CDR3 size: 15 residues. The CDR3 DNA sequence: TGTGCCAGCAGCGGGGGGGCGGGACTCCTCAATCTCCAGTACTTC. This codes for CASSGGAGLLNLQYF.

This clone was recorded once. The chain recombines TRBV5-6 with TRBJ1-2; D not resolved. Germline V gene lookup returns CDR1 SGHDT and CDR2 YYEEEE. The CDR3 consists of 17 residues. V was cut by 3 bases and J by 5 bases, with 23 bases left in between. CDR3 coding DNA: TGTGCCAGCAGCTCAACAACTATTGTGGCAGGAGGGTATGGCTACACCTTC. Encoded protein: CASSSTTIVAGGYGYTF.

The chain couples TRBV19 to TRBJ1-2; D uncertain. Germline V lookup: CDR1 LNHDA, CDR2 SQIVND (reference sequence). Trimming stripped 2 bases from V and 2 bases from J, with 6 bases between. The CDR3 is 13 amino acids. The CDR3 reads CASSITENYGYTF. As DNA, the CDR3 is TGTGCCAGTAGTATAACAGAAAACTATGGCTACACCTTC.

The chain recombines TRBV29-1 with TRBJ2-7; 9 positions match TRBD1. This CDR3 has 14 amino acids. Germline CDR1 reads SQVTM; CDR2 reads ANQGSEA. With 6 bases clipped from V and 2 bases from J, the junction kept 8 bases outside the gene matches. The CDR3, as DNA: TGCAGCGTGAAGAGACAGGGGGGGCCCTACGAGCAGTACTTC. It codes for CSVKRQGGPYEQYF.

CDR3 protein: CASSPILAPTGELFF. The DNA for the CDR3 is TGTGCCAGCAGCCCCATACTAGCTCCCACCGGGGAGCTGTTTTTT. This chain joins TRBV7-2 and TRBJ2-2, with D possibly TRBD2 on 6 matching bases. V lost 5 bases and J 4 bases, leaving 14 bases between the germline ends. Germline lookup yields CDR1 SGHTA and CDR2 FQGNSA. The CDR3 has 15 residues. The variable domain in full, completed from reference TRBV7-2 and TRBJ2-2, reads GAGVSQSPSNKVTEKGKDVELRCDPISGHTALYWYRQSLGQGLEFLIYFQGNSAPDKSGLPSDRFSAERTGGSVSTLTIQRTQQEDSAVYLCASSPILAPTGELFFGEGSRLTVL.

The chain is built from TRBV6-5 and TRBJ2-4; D is possibly TRBD2 (7 bases). The CDR3 totals 14 residues. Germline V gives CDR1 MNHEY, CDR2 SVGAGI. V lost 6 bases, J lost 1 base, and 10 bases lay in between. CDR3 DNA sequence: TGTGCCAGCAGGGGGGGGGCGGCCAAAAACATTCAGTACTTC. Translated, it gives CASRGGAAKNIQYF.

The J gene is TRBJ2-4, the V gene TRBV27; maybe TRBD1 (5 bases). The CDR3 loop spans 15 amino acids. CDR1 and CDR2 (germline): MNHEY, SMNVEV (reference sequence). The V and J ends lost 1 base and 8 bases respectively, with 15 bases between them. The CDR3 region is CASSLYARVGDIQYF. CDR3 sequence (DNA): TGTGCCAGCAGTTTATATGCCAGGGTTGGGGACATTCAGTACTTC.

This clone appeared once. Here the CDR3 reads CASRQHETYGYTF. For the CDR3, the DNA is TGCGCCAGCCGACAGCATGAGACTTATGGCTACACCTTC. The chain links TRBV5-1 to TRBJ1-2; D perhaps matches TRBD1 (5 bases). The germline gives CDR1 SGHRS, CDR2 YFSETQ. The CDR3 runs to 13 residues. V was cut by 7 bases and J by 5 bases, with 15 bases left in between.

The J gene is TRBJ2-3, the V gene TRBV11-2; 10 bases map to TRBD1. CDR1 and CDR2 (germline): SGHAT, FQNNGV. The CDR3 is 18 amino acids. V shed 2 bases and J 3 bases; nucleotides not matched to a gene: 11. CDR3 region: CASSLLLGTGVRTDTQYF. The CDR3 DNA is TGTGCCAGCAGCTTACTTCTCGGGACAGGGGTACGAACAGATACGCAGTATTTT. Supplemented by reference TRBV11-2 and TRBJ2-3, the full variable domain reads EAGVAQSPRYKIIEKRQSVAFWCNPISGHATLYWYQQILGQGPKLLIQFQNNGVVDDSQLPKDRFSAERLKGVDSTLKIQPAKLEDSAVYLCASSLLLGTGVRTDTQYFGPGTRLTVL.

The rearrangement uses TRBV28 and TRBJ1-5; D is undetermined. This CDR3 region has 13 residues. In germline, CDR1 is MDHEN, CDR2 SYDVKM. V gave up 2 bases and J gave up 7 bases, with 9 bases separating them. CDR3 loop: CASSLNKNQPQHF. CDR3 bases: TGTGCCAGCAGTTTAAACAAGAACCAGCCCCAGCATTTT.

The V call is TRBV27, the J call TRBJ1-5, with 11 bases lining up with TRBD1. V gave up 5 bases and J gave up 10 bases; unmatched junction bases: 10. CDR1 and CDR2 (germline): MNHEY, SMNVEV (reference sequence). This CDR3 is 15 amino acids long. DNA for the CDR3: TGTGCCAGCAGTCCAGGGACAGGGGGAGTTATCCCCCAGCATTTT. Its translation: CASSPGTGGVIPQHF.

The chain is built from TRBV7-6 and TRBJ1-1; the D is unclear. Germline-derived CDR1 and CDR2 are SGHVS and FNYEAQ. Trimming pared 6 bases from V and 1 base from J, leaving 9 bases between. The CDR3 is made up of 13 amino acids. CDR3 loop: CASSADWNTEAFF. CDR3 bases: TGTGCCAGCAGTGCAGACTGGAACACTGAAGCTTTCTTT.